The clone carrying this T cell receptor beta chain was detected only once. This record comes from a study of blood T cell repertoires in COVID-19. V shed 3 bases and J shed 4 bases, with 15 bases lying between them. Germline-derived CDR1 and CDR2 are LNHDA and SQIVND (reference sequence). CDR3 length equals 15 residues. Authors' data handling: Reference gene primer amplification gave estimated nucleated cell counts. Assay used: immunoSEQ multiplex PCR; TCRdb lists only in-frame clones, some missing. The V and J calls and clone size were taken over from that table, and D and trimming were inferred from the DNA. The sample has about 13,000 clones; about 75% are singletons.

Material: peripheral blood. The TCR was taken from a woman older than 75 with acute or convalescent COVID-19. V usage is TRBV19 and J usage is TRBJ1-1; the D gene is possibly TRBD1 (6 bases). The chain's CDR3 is CASSIRAGEGTEAFF. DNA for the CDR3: TGTGCCAGTAGTATCCGGGCAGGGGAGGGCACTGAAGCTTTCTTT.